This TCR beta chain was sequenced during a study of T cells in Graves' hyperthyroidism and ophthalmopathy. Researchers amplified the TCR beta CDR3 regions from RNA transcripts. Researchers ran a first-round RT-PCR on the TCR CDR3 using the HTBI primer set. Each CDR3 protein gets one entry after TCRdb re-called the multiplex PCR reads with MiXCR. Here the sample spans 800,000 or so distinct CDR3 sequences, roughly 40% being singletons. The hyperthyroidism patients had all been newly diagnosed, and their disease duration was under 2 months. Their ages ranged from 18 to 65 years. This CDR3 has 12 residues. Germline V gives CDR1 DFQATT, CDR2 SNEGSKA (reference sequence). For this clonotype: Compared with germline, one end of the junction differs, possibly owing to a read error.

The sequencing input was blood. The chain has TRBV20-1 and TRBJ1-1; D not certain. This TCR was sampled from a young man with Graves' hyperthyroidism. CDR3 sequence: CSARVMNTEASF. The CDR3 DNA reads TGCAGTGCTAGAGTTATGAACACTGAAGCTTCCTTT.